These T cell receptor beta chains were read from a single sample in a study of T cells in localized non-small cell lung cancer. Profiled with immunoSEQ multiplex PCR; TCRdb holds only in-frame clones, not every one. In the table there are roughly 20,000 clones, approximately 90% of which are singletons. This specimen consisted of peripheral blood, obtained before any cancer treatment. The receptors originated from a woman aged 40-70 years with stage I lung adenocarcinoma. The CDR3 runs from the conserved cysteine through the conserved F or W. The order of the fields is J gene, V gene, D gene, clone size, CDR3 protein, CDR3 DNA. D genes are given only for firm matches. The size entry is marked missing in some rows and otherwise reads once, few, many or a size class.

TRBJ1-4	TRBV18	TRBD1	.	CASSHRGSGGVTNEKLFF	TGTGCCAGCTCACACAGGGGATCCGGGGGAGTAACTAATGAAAAACTGTTTTTT
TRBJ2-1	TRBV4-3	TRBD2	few	CASSQPSGGYNEQFF	TGCGCCAGCAGCCAACCTAGCGGGGGTTACAATGAGCAGTTCTTC
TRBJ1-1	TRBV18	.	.	CASSRLQDTEAFF	TGTGCCAGCTCACGGCTACAAGACACTGAAGCTTTCTTT
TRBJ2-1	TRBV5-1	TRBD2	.	CASSTAGVYNEQFF	TGCGCCAGCAGTACAGCGGGAGTATACAATGAGCAGTTCTTC
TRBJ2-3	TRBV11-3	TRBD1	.	CASSEQGLDTQYF	TGTGCCAGCAGCGAACAGGGGTTAGATACGCAGTATTTT
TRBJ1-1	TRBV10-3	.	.	CAISDPPGENTEAFF	TGTGCCATCAGTGATCCCCCGGGTGAGAACACTGAAGCTTTCTTT
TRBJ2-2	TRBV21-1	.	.	CASSSRGGELFF	TGTGCCAGCAGCAGCAGAGGCGGGGAGCTGTTTTTT
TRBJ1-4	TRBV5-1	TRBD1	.	CASSTGQGSDEKLFF	TGCGCCAGCAGCACCGGACAGGGATCGGATGAAAAACTGTTTTTT
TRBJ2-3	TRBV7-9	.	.	CASSFRTGTDTQYF	TGTGCCAGCAGCTTTCGGACTGGCACAGATACGCAGTATTTT
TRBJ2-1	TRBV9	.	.	CASSVAGRGPYNEQFF	TGTGCCAGCAGCGTAGCCGGCAGGGGTCCCTACAATGAGCAGTTCTTC
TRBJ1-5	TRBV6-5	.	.	CASSYGGARQPQHF	TGTGCCAGCAGTTACGGGGGGGCGCGGCAGCCCCAGCATTTT
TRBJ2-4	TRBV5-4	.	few	CASSLGAGRGKNIQYF	TGTGCCAGCAGCTTGGGTGCCGGCAGGGGTAAAAACATTCAGTACTTC
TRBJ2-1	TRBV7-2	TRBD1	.	CASSLDRGISYNEQFF	TGTGCCAGCAGCCTAGACAGGGGCATATCGTACAATGAGCAGTTCTTC
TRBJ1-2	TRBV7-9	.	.	CASSLRGYNYGYTF	TGTGCCAGCAGCCTCAGAGGGTATAACTATGGCTACACCTTC
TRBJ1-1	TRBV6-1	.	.	CASRGERYTEAFF	TGTGCCAGCAGGGGAGAACGGTACACTGAAGCTTTCTTT
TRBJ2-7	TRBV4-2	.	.	CASSQDSGGVGSYEQYF	TGTGCCAGCAGCCAAGATTCGGGGGGCGTTGGCTCCTACGAGCAGTACTTC
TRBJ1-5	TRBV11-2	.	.	CASSLVSNQPQHF	TGTGCCAGCAGCTTAGTATCGAATCAGCCCCAGCATTTT
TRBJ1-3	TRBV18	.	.	CASSPQQQVDGNTIYF	TGTGCCAGCTCACCCCAACAACAGGTGGATGGAAACACCATATATTTT
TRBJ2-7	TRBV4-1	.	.	CASSQGQSGFEEQYF	TGCGCCAGCAGCCAAGGTCAGAGTGGTTTTGAGGAGCAGTACTTC
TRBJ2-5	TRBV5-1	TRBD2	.	CASSLGGGAGVETQYF	TGCGCCAGCAGCTTGGGAGGTGGAGCGGGAGTAGAGACCCAGTACTTC
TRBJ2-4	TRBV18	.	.	CASSPGGNIQYF	TGTGCCAGCTCACCTGGGGGTAACATTCAGTACTTC
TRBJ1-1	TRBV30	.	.	CAWSAESKNTEAFF	TGTGCCTGGAGTGCGGAATCAAAGAACACTGAAGCTTTCTTT
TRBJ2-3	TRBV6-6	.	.	CASRHRTRSLTDTQYF	TGTGCCAGCAGGCATAGGACTCGCTCTCTCACAGATACGCAGTATTTT
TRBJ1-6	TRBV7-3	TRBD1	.	CASSTGQGKVSPLHF	TGTGCCAGCAGCACGGGACAGGGGAAGGTGTCACCCCTCCACTTT
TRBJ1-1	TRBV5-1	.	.	CASSGGGLGTNTEAFF	TGCGCCAGCTCTGGGGGGGGACTTGGTACGAACACTGAAGCTTTCTTT
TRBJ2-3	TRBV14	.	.	CASSVFTTDTQYF	TGTGCCAGCAGCGTTTTTACGACAGATACGCAGTATTTT
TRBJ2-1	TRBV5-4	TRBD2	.	CASSLAVVAGDFSYNEQFF	TGTGCCAGCAGCTTGGCGGTGGTAGCGGGGGATTTCTCCTACAATGAGCAGTTCTTC
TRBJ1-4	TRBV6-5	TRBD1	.	CATRGTEEKLFF	TGTGCCACCAGGGGGACAGAGGAAAAACTGTTTTTT
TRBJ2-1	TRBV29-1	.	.	CSVELAGGYNEQFF	TGCAGCGTCGAATTGGCAGGGGGGTACAATGAGCAGTTCTTC
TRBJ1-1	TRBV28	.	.	CASSLSDKEAFF	TGTGCCAGCAGTTTATCGGACAAAGAAGCTTTCTTT
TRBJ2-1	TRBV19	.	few	CASSIGPLEHNEQFF	TGTGCCAGTAGTATAGGGCCCCTCGAACACAATGAGCAGTTCTTC
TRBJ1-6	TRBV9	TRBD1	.	CASSVRDREGPLHF	TGTGCCAGCAGCGTAAGGGACAGGGAGGGCCCCCTCCACTTT
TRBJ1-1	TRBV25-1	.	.	CASRAGNAEAFF	TGTGCCAGCAGGGCAGGGAACGCTGAAGCTTTCTTT
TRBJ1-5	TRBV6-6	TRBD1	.	CASSYSGQGDQPQHF	TGTGCCAGCAGTTACTCCGGACAGGGGGATCAGCCCCAGCATTTT
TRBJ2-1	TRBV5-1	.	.	CASSLTSPHNEQFF	TGCGCCAGCAGCTTGACTAGCCCCCACAATGAGCAGTTCTTC
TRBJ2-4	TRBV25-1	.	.	CASSERLGMGKGLQYF	TGTGCCAGCAGTGAAAGACTAGGGATGGGCAAGGGGCTTCAGTACTTC
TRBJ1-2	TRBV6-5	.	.	CASARDGINYGYTF	TGTGCCAGTGCTCGGGACGGTATTAATTATGGCTACACCTTC